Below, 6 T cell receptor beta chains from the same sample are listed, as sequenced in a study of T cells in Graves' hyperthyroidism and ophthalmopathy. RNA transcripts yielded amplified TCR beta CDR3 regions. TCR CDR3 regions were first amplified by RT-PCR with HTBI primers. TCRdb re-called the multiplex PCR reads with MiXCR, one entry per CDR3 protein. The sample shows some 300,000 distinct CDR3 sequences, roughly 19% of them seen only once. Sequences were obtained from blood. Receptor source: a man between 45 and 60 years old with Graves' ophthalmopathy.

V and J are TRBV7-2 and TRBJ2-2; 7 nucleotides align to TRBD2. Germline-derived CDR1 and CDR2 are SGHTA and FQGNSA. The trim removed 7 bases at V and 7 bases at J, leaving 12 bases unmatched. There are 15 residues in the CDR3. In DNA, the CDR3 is TGTGCCAGCACTATGGGGCGGGAGAGGGGCGGGGAGCTGTTTTTT. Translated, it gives CASTMGRERGGELFF.

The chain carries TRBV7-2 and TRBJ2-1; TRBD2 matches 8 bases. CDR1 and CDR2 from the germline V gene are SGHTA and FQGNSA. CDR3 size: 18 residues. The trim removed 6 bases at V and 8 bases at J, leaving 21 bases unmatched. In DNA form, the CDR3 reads TGTGCCAGCAGATCGCCTTATGCGGGAGGCTCCCGGGAGGATGAGCAGTTCTTC. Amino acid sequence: CASRSPYAGGSREDEQFF.

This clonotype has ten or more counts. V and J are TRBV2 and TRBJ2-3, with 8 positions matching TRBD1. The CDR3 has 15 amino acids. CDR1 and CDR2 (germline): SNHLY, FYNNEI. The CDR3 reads CASVGGQTGGDTQYF. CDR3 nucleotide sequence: TGTGCATCCGTAGGAGGACAAACAGGGGGAGATACGCAGTATTTT.

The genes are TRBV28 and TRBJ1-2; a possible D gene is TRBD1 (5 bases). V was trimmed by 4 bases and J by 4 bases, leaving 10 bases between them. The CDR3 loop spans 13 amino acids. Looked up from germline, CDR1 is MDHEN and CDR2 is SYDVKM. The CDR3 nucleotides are TGTGCCAGCAGTTCGCGGGGGAGCTATGGCTACACCTTC. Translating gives CASSSRGSYGYTF.

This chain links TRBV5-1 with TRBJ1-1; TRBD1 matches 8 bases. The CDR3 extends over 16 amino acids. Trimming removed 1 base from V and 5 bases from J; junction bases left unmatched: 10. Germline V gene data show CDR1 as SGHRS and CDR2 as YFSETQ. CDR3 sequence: CASSLSPGQGRTEAFF. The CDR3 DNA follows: TGCGCCAGCAGCTTGAGTCCCGGACAGGGACGGACTGAAGCTTTCTTT. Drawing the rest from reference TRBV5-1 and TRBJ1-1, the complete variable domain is KAGVTQTPRYLIKTRGQQVTLSCSPISGHRSVSWYQQTPGQGLQFLFEYFSETQRNKGNFPGRFSGRQFSNSRSEMNVSTLELGDSALYLCASSLSPGQGRTEAFFGQGTRLTVV.

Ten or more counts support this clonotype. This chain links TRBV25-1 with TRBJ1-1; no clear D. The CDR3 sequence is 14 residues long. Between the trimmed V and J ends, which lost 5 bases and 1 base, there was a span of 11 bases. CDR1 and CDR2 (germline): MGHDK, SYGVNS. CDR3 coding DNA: TGTGCCAGCAGTCCTAAGACATGGAACACTGAAGCTTTCTTT. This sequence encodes CASSPKTWNTEAFF.